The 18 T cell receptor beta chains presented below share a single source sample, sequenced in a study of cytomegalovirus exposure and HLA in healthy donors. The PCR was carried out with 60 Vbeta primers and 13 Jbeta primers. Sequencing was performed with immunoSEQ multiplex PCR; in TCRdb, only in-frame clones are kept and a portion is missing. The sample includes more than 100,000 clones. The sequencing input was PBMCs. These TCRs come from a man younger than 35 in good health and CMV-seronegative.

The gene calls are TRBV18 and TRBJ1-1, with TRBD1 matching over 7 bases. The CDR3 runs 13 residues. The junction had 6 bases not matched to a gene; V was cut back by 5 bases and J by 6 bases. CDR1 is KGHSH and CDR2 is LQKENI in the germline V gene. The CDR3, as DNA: TGTGCCAGCTCAGGGTTTGACAGGGCTGAAGCTTTCTTT. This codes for CASSGFDRAEAFF.

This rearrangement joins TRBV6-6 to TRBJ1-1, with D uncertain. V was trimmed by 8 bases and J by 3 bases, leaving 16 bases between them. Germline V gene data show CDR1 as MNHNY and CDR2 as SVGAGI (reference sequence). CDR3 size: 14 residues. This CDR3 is CASSTPGEDTEAFF. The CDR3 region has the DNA TGTGCCAGCTCAACCCCGGGAGAAGACACTGAAGCTTTCTTT.

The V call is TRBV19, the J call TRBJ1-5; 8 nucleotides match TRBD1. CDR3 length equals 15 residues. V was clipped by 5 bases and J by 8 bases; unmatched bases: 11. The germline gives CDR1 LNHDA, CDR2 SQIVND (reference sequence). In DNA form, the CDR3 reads TGTGCCAGTAGTCAGGCAGCCAGGGGGCTCGAGCCCCAGCATTTT. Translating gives CASSQAARGLEPQHF.

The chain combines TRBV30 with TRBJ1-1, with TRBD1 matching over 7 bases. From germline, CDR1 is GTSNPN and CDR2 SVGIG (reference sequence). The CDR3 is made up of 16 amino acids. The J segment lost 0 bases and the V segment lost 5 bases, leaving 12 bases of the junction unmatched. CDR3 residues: CAWEPRDSYMNTEAFF. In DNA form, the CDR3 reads TGTGCCTGGGAACCCCGGGACAGTTACATGAACACTGAAGCTTTCTTT.

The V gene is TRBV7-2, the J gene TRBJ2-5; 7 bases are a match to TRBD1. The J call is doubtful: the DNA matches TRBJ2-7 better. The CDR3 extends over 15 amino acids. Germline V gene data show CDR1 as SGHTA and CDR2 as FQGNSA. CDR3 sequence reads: CASSLRPGQSYEQYF. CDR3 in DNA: TGTGCCAGCAGCTTACGCCCGGGACAGTCCTACGAGCAGTACTTC.

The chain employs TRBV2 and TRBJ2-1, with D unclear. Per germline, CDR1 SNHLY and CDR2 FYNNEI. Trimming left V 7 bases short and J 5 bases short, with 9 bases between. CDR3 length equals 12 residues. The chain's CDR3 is CASTPQNNEQFF. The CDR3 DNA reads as TGTGCCAGCACACCCCAGAACAATGAGCAGTTCTTC. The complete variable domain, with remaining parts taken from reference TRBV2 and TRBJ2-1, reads EPEVTQTPSHQVTQMGQEVILRCVPISNHLYFYWYRQILGQKVEFLVSFYNNEISEKSEIFDDQFSVERPDGSNFTLKIRSTKLEDSAMYFCASTPQNNEQFFGPGTRLTVL.

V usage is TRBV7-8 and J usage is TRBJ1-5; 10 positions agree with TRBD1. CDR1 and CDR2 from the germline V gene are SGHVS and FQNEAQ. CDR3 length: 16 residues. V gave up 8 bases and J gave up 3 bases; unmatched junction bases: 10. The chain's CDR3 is CASGDPGQGNNQPQHF. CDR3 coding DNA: TGTGCCAGCGGGGACCCGGGACAGGGGAACAATCAGCCCCAGCATTTT.

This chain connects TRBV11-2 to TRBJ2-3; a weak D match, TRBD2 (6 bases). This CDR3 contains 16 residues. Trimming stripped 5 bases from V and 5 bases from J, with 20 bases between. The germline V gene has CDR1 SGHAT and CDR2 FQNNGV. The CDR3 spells CASSHRDSGLEDTQYF. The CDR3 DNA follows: TGTGCCAGCAGCCACCGGGACTCGGGGTTAGAAGATACGCAGTATTTT.

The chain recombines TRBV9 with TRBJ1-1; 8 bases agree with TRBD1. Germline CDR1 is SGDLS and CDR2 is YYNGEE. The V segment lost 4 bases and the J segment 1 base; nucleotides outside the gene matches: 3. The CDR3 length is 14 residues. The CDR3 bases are TGTGCCAGCAGCCCGGGACAGGAGAACACTGAAGCTTTCTTT. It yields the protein CASSPGQENTEAFF.

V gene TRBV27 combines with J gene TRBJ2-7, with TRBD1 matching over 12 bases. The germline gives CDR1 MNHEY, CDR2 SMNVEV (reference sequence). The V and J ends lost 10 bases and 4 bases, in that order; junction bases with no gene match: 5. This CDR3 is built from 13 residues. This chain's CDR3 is CATPGQGAYEQYF. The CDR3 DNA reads TGTGCCACCCCGGGACAGGGGGCGTACGAGCAGTACTTC.

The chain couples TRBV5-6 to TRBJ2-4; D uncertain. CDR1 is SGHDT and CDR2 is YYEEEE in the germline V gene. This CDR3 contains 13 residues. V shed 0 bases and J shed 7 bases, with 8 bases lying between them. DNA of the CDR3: TGTGCCAGCAGCTTGGTTGCGAGGAACATTCAGTACTTC. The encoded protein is CASSLVARNIQYF.

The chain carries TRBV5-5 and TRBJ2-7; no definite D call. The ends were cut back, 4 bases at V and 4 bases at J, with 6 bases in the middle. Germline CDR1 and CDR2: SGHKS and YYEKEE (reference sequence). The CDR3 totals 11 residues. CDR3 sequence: CASSREYEQYF. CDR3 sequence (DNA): TGTGCCAGCAGCAGAGAATACGAGCAGTACTTC.

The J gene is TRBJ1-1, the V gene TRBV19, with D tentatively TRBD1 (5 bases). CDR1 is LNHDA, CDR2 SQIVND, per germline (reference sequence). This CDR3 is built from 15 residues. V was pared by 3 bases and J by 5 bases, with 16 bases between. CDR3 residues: CASSIGRGVRTEAFF. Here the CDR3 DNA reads TGTGCCAGTAGTATTGGGCGGGGGGTGAGGACTGAAGCTTTCTTT.

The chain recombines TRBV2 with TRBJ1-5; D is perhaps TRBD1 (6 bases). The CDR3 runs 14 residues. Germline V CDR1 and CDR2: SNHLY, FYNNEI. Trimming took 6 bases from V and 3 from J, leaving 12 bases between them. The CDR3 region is CASSRDTVNQPQHF. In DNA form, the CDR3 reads TGTGCCAGCAGCCGGGACACCGTCAATCAGCCCCAGCATTTT.

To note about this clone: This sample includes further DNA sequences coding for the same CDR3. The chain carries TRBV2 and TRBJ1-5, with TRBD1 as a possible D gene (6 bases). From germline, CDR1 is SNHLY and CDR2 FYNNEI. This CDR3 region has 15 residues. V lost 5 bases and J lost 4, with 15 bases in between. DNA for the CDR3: TGTGCCAGCAGTCCGGGTCCGGACAGTAATCAGCCCCAGCATTTT. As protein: CASSPGPDSNQPQHF.

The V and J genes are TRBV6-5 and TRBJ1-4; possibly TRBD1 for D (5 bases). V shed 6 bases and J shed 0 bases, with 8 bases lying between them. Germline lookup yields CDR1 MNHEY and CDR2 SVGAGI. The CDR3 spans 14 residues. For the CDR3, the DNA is TGTGCCAGCAGCCAGACAGCAACTAATGAAAAACTGTTTTTT. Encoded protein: CASSQTATNEKLFF.

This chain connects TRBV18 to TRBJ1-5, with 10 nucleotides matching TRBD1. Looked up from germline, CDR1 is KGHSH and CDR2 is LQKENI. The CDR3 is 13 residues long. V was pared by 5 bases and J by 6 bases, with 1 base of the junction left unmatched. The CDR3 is CASSWDRGQPQHF. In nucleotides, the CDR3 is TGTGCCAGCTCATGGGACAGGGGTCAGCCCCAGCATTTT.

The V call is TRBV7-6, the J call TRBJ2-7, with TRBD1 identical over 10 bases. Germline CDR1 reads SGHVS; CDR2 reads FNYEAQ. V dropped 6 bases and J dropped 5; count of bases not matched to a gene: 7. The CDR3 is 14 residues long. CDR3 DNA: TGTGCCAGCAGGTCCCCGGGACAGGGGAACGAGCAGTACTTC. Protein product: CASRSPGQGNEQYF.